This T cell receptor (beta chain) was found in a study of shared clonotypes between healthy human individuals (TCRdb year 2020). Study-level background: A couple of women and a few men aged 18 to 49 years were included in the cohort. Per donor, leukapheresis produced somewhere between about 0.94 and 10 billion PBMCs. To estimate repertoire size and how much clonotypes are shared between individuals, the study performed deep sequencing of blood TCR repertoires from five healthy adults. For each donor, CD4 naive and CD4 memory were each run on three plates, CD8 naive on two plates, and CD8 memory on one plate. To increase sequencing depth and limit assay-specific biases, TCR repertoire library preparation and sequencing were carried out by different laboratories using diverse techniques.

Per the germline V gene, SGHNT is the CDR1 and YENEEA is the CDR2. V sheds 5 bases and J sheds 3 bases, leaving 14 bases between their ends. The CDR3 has 14 amino acids, counting the end cysteine and phenylalanine. The sequence is cut down to CDR3 DNA, 42 bases in frame from base 1. What the research found in general, with its limitations: Larger estimated clonotype richness was generally found for naive subsets than for memory subsets. Pairwise subsampling led to the expectation that sequencing depth would affect the degree of clonotype sharing among donors. Only blood was sampled, and tissue TCR repertoires likely differ from those in blood. Incomplete sequencing was indicated by rarefaction of sorted-subset datasets, despite the large sequencing depth. When a handful of donors were compared, the shared fraction of clonotypes was about 5.4% for naive CD4, roughly 3.4% for naive CD8, 2% to 2.5% for memory CD4, and around 0.4% for memory CD8. Higher generation probabilities were observed for clonotypes shared by all four sorted-subset donors than for non-shared clonotypes. The genetic and exposure-history diversity represented was limited by the small number of donors.

Notes on this clone: This receptor's antigen is unknown. The sample holds no much larger clone one base away, and base qualities are not on file.

For the CD8 naive samples, CD45RO-negative cells were positively selected for CCR7, yielding a CD45RA+CCR7+ population from which TemRA cells were excluded. The donors were healthy, HIV-negative adults who had no recently reported acute infections or vaccinations. Every donor was a Caucasian adult living in Nashville, Tennessee, USA. After blood collection by leukapheresis, PBMCs were isolated using Ficoll-Histopaque density gradient centrifugation and then cryopreserved in the vapor phase of liquid nitrogen. Analytical flow cytometry was used to check the purity and quantity of each magnetically sorted T cell population. Each sorted fraction had its genomic DNA isolated and then quantified by UV absorbance on a Nanodrop 2000c. Using the deep immunoSEQ assay, multiplex PCR amplified TCR CDR3 regions from genomic DNA. Extracted genomic DNA from each cell subset was spread evenly across all wells of several immunoSEQ 96-well plates, with each plate serving as a replicate. For sorted subsets, each replicate PCR was loaded with approximately 200 ng genomic DNA, equivalent to some 31,000 T cell genomes. The purified libraries were quantified using a Qubit 3.0 fluorometer, sized with a Bioanalyzer 2100, and then quantified again using the KAPA Library Quantification kit. Every immunoSEQ 96-well plate was sequenced on a separate single-read 150-cycle Illumina NextSeq 550 flow cell. The published analysis was carried out like this. Because the immunoSEQ output held only junctional sequences and lacked quality scores, the filtering could not match the filtering applied to full-length reads. Sequences were annotated with PyIR, a Python wrapper for IgBLAST v1.9, and V/J genes and CDR3 were assigned using IMGT germline references. Reads were removed for weak V/J assignments (E-value above 1e-6), missing CDR3, stop codons, out-of-frame junctions, or ambiguous translated residues. V3J clonotypes were defined as sequences sharing the same inferred V gene, J gene, and CDR3 amino acid sequence. Percentage overlap between repertoires was calculated by dividing the number of shared unique clonotypes by the size of the smaller repertoire. Repertoire richness was assessed with RTK rarefaction, the Chao1 estimator, and Recon v2.1 estimates of unobserved clonotypes. Generation probabilities for all TCRbeta clonotypes obtained by the gDNA method from a few donors were computed using OLGA. Entries here come from immuneACCESS through TCRdb and include only in-frame sequences with V and J called. Some clones fail to appear in such tables; in the studies checked, an unresolved V gene covers under half of the shortfall, and the cause of the remainder is unknown. The DNA gave D and trimming, while V, J and clone size come from that table. This sample gives about 2.1 million clones in total; 85% to 95% of them show up just once. Around 1.8% of the sample comes from the top ten.

This TCR was recovered from a man between 18 and 35 years old in good health. Some clones in this sample may be carry-over from other donors' samples. The chain couples TRBV11-3 to TRBJ2-7; a tentative D match to TRBD2 spans 6 bases. The sequencing sample was made of naive CD8+ T cells from PBMCs. The sample's cell subset or site, from its label and the paper: CD45RA+CCR7+. The CDR3 region: CASSAWGESYEQYF. The DNA sequence is TGTGCCAGCAGCGCCTGGGGGGAGAGCTACGAGCAGTACTTC.